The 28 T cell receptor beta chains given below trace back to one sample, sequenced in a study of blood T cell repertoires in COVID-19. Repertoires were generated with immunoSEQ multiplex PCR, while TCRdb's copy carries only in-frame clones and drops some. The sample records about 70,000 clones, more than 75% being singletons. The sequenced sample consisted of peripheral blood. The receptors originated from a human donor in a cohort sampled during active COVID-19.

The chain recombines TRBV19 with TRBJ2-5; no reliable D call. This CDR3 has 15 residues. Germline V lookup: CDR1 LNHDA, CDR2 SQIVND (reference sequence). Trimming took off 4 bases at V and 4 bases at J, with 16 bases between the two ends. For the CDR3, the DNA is TGTGCCAGTAGTACGTGGATTAATGCAGGAGAGACCCAGTACTTC. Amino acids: CASSTWINAGETQYF.

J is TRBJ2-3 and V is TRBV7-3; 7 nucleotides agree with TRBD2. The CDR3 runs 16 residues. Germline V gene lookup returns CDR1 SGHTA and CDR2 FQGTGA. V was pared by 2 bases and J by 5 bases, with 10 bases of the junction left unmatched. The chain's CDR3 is CASSLVGGSGLDTQYF. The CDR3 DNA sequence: TGTGCCAGCAGCTTAGTTGGCGGGAGCGGGTTAGATACGCAGTATTTT.

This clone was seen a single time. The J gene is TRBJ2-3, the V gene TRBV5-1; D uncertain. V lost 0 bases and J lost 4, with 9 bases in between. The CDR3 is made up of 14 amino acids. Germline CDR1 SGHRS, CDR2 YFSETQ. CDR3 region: CASSLVAEPDTQYF. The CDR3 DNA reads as TGCGCCAGCAGCTTGGTGGCCGAACCAGATACGCAGTATTTT.

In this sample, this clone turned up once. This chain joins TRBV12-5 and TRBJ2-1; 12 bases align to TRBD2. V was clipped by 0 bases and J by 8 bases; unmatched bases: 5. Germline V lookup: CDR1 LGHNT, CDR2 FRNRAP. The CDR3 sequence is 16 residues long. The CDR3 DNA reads TGTGCTAGTGGTTTGGTACTAGCGGGAGGTATAGATGAGCAGTTCTTC. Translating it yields CASGLVLAGGIDEQFF.

CDR3 in DNA: TGCGCCAGCAGCTTGAGGAGGAGCGGAAGCACAGATACGCAGTATTTT. Translation gives CASSLRRSGSTDTQYF. The chain joins TRBV5-1 to TRBJ2-3; maybe TRBD2 (5 bases). The length of the CDR3 is 16 residues. The V and J ends lost 1 base and 0 bases respectively, with 12 bases between them. CDR1 is SGHRS and CDR2 is YFSETQ in the germline V gene.

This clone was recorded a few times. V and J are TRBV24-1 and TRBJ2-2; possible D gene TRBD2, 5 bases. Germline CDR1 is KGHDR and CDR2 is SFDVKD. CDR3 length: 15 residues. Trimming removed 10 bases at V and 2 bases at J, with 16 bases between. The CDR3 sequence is CATSSGYGNTGELFF. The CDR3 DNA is TGTGCCACATCGAGCGGCTATGGAAACACCGGGGAGCTGTTTTTT.

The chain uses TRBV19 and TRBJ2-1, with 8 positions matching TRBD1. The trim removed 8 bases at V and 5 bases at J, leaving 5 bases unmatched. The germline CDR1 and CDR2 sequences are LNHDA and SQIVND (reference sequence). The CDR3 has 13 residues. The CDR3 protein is CASRQGNDNEQFF. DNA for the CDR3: TGTGCCAGTCGACAGGGGAATGACAATGAGCAGTTCTTC.

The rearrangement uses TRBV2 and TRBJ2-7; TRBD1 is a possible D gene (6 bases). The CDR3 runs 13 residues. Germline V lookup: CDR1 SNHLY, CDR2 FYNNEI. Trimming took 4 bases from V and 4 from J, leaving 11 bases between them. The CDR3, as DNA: TGTGCCAGCAGTGGGATCAGGGGATACGAGCAGTACTTC. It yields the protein CASSGIRGYEQYF.

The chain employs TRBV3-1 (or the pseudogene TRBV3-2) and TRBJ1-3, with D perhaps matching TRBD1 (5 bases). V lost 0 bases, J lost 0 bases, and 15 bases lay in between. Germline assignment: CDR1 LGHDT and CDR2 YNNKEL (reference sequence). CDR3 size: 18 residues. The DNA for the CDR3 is TGTGCCAGCAGCCAAGATGGGCGGGACCGAAGCTCTGGAAACACCATATATTTT. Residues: CASSQDGRDRSSGNTIYF.

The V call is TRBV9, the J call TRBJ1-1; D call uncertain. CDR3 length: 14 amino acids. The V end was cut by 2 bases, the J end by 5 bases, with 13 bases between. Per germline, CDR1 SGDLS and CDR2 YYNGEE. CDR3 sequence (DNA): TGTGCCAGCAGCGTGGCCCCGCGGGATACTGAAGCTTTCTTT. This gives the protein CASSVAPRDTEAFF.

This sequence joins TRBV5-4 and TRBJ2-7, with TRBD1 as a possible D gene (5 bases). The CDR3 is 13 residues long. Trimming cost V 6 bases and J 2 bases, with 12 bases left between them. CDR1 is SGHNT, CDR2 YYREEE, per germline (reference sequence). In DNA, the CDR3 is TGTGCCAGCACCACCCAGGGCGCCTACGAGCAGTACTTC. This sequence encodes CASTTQGAYEQYF.

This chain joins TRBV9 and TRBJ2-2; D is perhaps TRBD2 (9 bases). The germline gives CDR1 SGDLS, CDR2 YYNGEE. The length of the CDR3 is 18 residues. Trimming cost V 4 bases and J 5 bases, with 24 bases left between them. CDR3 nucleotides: TGTGCCAGCAGCCCCCGGACAGGGCTAGCGGGAAATACCGGGGAGCTGTTTTTT. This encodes CASSPRTGLAGNTGELFF.

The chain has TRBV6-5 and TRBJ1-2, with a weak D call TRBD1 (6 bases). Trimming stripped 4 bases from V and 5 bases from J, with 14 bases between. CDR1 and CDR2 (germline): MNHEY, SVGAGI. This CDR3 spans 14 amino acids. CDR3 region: CASSSGEGWYGYTF. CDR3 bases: TGTGCCAGCAGTTCAGGGGAAGGATGGTATGGCTACACCTTC.

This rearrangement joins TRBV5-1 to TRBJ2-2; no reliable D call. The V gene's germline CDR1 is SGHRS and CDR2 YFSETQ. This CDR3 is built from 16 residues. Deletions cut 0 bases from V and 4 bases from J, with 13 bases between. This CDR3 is CASSLVGGGSTGELFF. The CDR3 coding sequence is TGCGCCAGCAGCTTGGTTGGTGGCGGTAGCACCGGGGAGCTGTTTTTT.

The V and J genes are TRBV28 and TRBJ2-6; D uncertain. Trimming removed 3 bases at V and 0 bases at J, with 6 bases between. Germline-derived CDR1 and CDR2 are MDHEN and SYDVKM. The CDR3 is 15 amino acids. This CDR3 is CASSFEHSGANVLTF. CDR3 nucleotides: TGTGCCAGCAGTTTCGAACACTCTGGGGCCAACGTCCTGACTTTC. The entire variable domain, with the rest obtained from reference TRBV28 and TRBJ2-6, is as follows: DVKVTQSSRYLVKRTGEKVFLECVQDMDHENMFWYRQDPGLGLRLIYFSYDVKMKEKGDIPEGYSVSREKKERFSLILESASTNQTSMYLCASSFEHSGANVLTFGAGSRLTVL.

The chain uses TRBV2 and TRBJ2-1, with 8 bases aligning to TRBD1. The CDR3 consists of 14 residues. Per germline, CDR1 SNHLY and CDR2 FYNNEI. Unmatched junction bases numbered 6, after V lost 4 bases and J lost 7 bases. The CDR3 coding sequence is TGTGCCAGCAGTGGACAGGGGACGTCGAATGAGCAGTTCTTC. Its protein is CASSGQGTSNEQFF.

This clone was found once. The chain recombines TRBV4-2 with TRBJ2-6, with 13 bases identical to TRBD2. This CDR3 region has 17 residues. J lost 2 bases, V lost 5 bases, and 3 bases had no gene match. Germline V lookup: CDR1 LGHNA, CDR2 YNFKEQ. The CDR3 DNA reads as TGTGCCAGCAGCGCCGGACTAGCGGGAGCTGGGGCCAACGTCCTGACTTTC. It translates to CASSAGLAGAGANVLTF.

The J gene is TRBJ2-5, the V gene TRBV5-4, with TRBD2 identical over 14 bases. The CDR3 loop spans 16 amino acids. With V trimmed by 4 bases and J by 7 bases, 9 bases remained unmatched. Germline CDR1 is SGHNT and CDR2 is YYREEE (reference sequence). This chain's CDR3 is CASSPGLAGGPGTQYF. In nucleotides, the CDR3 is TGTGCCAGCAGCCCCGGACTAGCGGGAGGTCCAGGGACCCAGTACTTC.

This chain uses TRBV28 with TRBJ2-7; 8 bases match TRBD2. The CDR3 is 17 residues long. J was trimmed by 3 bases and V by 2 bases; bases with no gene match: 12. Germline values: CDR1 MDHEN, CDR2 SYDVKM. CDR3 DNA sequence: TGTGCCAGCAGTTTAGGCCTGTTAGGGGGACTAGGCTACGAGCAGTACTTC. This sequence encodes CASSLGLLGGLGYEQYF.

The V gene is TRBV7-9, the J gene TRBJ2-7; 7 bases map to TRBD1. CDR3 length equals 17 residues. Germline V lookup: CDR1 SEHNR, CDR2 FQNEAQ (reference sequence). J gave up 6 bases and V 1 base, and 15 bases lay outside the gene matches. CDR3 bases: TGTGCCAGCAGCTTAGGGGGCCGACAGGGAACTACGACCGAGCAGTACTTC. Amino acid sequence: CASSLGGRQGTTTEQYF. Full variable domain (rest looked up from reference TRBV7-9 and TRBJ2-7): DTGVSQNPRHKITKRGQNVTFRCDPISEHNRLYWYRQTLGQGPEFLTYFQNEAQLEKSRLLSDRFSAERPKGSFSTLEIQRTEQGDSAMYLCASSLGGRQGTTTEQYFGPGTRLTVT.

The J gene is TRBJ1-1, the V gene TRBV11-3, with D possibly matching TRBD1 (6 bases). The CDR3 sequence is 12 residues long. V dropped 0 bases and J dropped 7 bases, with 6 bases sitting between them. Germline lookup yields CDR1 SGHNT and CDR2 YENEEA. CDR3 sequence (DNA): TGTGCCAGCAGCTTAGAACAGGGTGAAGCTTTCTTT. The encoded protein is CASSLEQGEAFF.

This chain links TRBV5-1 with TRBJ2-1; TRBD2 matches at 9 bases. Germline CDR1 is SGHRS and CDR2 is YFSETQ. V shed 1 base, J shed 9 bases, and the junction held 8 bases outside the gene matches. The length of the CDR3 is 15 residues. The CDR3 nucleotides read TGCGCCAGCAGCTTGAGTCCGACTAGCGGTAGTGAGCAGTTCTTC. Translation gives CASSLSPTSGSEQFF.

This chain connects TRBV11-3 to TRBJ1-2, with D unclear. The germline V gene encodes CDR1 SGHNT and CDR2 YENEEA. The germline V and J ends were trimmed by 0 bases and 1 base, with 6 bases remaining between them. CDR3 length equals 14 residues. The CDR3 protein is CASSLDPNNYGYTF. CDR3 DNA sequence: TGTGCCAGCAGCTTAGATCCCAATAACTATGGCTACACCTTC.

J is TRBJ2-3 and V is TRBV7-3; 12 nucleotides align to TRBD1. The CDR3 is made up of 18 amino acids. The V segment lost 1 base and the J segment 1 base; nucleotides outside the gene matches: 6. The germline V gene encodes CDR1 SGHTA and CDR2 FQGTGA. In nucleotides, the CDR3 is TGTGCCAGCAGCTTAAGGGGGACAGGGGGCAGAGGCACAGATACGCAGTATTTT. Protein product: CASSLRGTGGRGTDTQYF.

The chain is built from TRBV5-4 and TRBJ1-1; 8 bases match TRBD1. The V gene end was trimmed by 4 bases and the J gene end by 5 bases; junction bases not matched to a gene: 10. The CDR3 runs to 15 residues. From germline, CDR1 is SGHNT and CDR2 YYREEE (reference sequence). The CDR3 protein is CASSPPTGVGTEAFF. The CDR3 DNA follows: TGTGCCAGCAGCCCCCCGACAGGGGTTGGTACTGAAGCTTTCTTT. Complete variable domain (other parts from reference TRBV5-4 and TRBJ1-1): ETGVTQSPTHLIKTRGQQVTLRCSSQSGHNTVSWYQQALGQGPQFIFQYYREEENGRGNFPPRFSGLQFPNYSSELNVNALELDDSALYLCASSPPTGVGTEAFFGQGTRLTVV.

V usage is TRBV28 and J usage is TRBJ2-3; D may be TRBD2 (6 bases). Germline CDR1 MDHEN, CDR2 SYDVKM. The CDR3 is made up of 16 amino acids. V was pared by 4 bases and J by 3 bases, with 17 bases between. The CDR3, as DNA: TGTGCCAGCAGTTCCCGGGGGTTCCGCGGAACAGATACGCAGTATTTT. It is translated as CASSSRGFRGTDTQYF.

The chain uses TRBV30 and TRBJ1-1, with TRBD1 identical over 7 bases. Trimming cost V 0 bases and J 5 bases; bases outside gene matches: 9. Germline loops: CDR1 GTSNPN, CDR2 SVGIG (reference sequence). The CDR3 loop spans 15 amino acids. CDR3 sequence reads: CAWSVKGRGRTEAFF. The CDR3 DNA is TGTGCCTGGAGTGTAAAGGGCAGGGGGAGGACTGAAGCTTTCTTT.

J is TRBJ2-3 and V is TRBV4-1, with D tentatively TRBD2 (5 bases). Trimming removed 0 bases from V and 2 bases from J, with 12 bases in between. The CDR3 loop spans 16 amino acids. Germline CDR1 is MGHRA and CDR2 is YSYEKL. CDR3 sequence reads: CASSQDRNSATDTQYF. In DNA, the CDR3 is TGCGCCAGCAGCCAAGATCGGAATAGCGCCACAGATACGCAGTATTTT.